This record covers a single T cell receptor beta chain. In this CDR3 the conserved last residue, phenylalanine or tryptophan, is missing, so a read error is likely. TCRdb re-called the multiplex PCR reads through MiXCR, storing one row per CDR3 protein. Of hundreds of thousands of distinct CDR3 sequences in the sample, about 30% were seen once. The data were taken from a study of breast tumors, draining lymph nodes, adjacent tissues. This CDR3 comprises 14 residues. Germline V gives CDR1 SGHTA, CDR2 FQGTGA. V was pared by 2 bases and J by 2 bases, with 10 bases between. Samples came from axillary lymph nodes draining the breast cancer.

The receptor comes from a female donor with breast cancer. Some clones in this sample may be carry-over from other donors' samples. This chain joins TRBV7-3 and TRBJ2-7, with D perhaps matching TRBD1 or TRBD2 (5 bases each). What was sequenced was axillary lymph node tissue. CDR3 sequence (DNA): TGTGCCAGCAGCTTAGGGGACGGTGCCTACGAGCAGTACCAC. Residues: CASSLGDGAYEQYH.